The 5 T cell receptor beta chains below come from one sample, sequenced in a study of regulatory T cells in long-lasting Graves disease. This sample's time point: newly diagnosed GD, antithyroid drugs for less than 3 months. PBMCs were the source of the RNA used for TCR sequencing. Libraries of TCR beta came from iRepertoire HTBI primers plus Arm-PCR of CDR3 regions. One entry per CDR3 protein, called by TCRdb with MiXCR from the multiplex PCR reads. The data contain roughly 430,000 distinct CDR3 sequences, roughly 17% of them seen just once; the ten biggest clones take up around 10%. In addition, the sample was reused for a study of T cells in Graves' hyperthyroidism and ophthalmopathy.

The sequencing here drew on peripheral blood mononuclear cells (PBMCs), taken at new diagnosis, from a patient treated with antithyroid drugs. Receptors originate from a woman in her twenties or thirties with Graves disease.

As concerns this clonotype: One end of the junction fails to match germline, which may point to a read error. The chain recombines TRBV27 with TRBJ2-1; no reliable D call. Germline values: CDR1 MNHEY, CDR2 SMNVEV (reference sequence). This CDR3 contains 13 residues. The CDR3 loop is CAGSPLGLNEQFF. The CDR3 coding sequence is TGTGCCGGCAGTCCCCTCGGGTTGAATGAGCAGTTCTTC.

This clonotype was observed at least ten times. The chain carries TRBV27 and TRBJ2-3, with TRBD1 matching over 9 bases. Looked up from germline, CDR1 is MNHEY and CDR2 is SMNVEV (reference sequence). This CDR3 is built from 17 residues. J lost 2 bases, V lost 4 bases, and 10 bases had no gene match. The CDR3 DNA is TGTGCCAGCAGTTCCTACCGTAGGGACAGGGTCACAGATACGCAGTATTTT. Translating it yields CASSSYRRDRVTDTQYF.

V and J are TRBV20-1 and TRBJ2-5, with D uncertain. The CDR3 consists of 13 residues. V lost 0 bases, J lost 2 bases, and 7 bases lay in between. The germline V gene has CDR1 DFQATT and CDR2 SNEGSKA (reference sequence). The CDR3 DNA reads as TGCAGTGCTAGAGACAGAGAGCAAGAGACCCAGTACTTC. It encodes CSARDREQETQYF.

This clonotype was detected ten times or more. The CDR3 reads CASSRLGGPNNEQFF. The CDR3 DNA reads as TGTGCCAGCAGCCGCCTAGGAGGGCCTAACAATGAGCAGTTCTTC. V is TRBV11-3 and J is TRBJ2-1, with a possible D match to TRBD2 (6 bases). Germline CDR1 is SGHNT and CDR2 is YENEEA. Trimming removed 5 bases at V and 5 bases at J, with 16 bases between. The CDR3 extends over 15 amino acids.

This clonotype has ten or more counts. The rearrangement joins TRBV7-2 to TRBJ2-3; 14 bases line up with TRBD2. The CDR3 has 14 amino acids. The V gene end was trimmed by 4 bases and the J gene end by 11 bases; junction bases not matched to a gene: 5. Germline V gene data show CDR1 as SGHTA and CDR2 as FQGNSA. The CDR3 region is CASSSGLAGGQQYF. CDR3 DNA: TGTGCCAGCAGCTCCGGACTAGCGGGAGGACAGCAGTATTTT.